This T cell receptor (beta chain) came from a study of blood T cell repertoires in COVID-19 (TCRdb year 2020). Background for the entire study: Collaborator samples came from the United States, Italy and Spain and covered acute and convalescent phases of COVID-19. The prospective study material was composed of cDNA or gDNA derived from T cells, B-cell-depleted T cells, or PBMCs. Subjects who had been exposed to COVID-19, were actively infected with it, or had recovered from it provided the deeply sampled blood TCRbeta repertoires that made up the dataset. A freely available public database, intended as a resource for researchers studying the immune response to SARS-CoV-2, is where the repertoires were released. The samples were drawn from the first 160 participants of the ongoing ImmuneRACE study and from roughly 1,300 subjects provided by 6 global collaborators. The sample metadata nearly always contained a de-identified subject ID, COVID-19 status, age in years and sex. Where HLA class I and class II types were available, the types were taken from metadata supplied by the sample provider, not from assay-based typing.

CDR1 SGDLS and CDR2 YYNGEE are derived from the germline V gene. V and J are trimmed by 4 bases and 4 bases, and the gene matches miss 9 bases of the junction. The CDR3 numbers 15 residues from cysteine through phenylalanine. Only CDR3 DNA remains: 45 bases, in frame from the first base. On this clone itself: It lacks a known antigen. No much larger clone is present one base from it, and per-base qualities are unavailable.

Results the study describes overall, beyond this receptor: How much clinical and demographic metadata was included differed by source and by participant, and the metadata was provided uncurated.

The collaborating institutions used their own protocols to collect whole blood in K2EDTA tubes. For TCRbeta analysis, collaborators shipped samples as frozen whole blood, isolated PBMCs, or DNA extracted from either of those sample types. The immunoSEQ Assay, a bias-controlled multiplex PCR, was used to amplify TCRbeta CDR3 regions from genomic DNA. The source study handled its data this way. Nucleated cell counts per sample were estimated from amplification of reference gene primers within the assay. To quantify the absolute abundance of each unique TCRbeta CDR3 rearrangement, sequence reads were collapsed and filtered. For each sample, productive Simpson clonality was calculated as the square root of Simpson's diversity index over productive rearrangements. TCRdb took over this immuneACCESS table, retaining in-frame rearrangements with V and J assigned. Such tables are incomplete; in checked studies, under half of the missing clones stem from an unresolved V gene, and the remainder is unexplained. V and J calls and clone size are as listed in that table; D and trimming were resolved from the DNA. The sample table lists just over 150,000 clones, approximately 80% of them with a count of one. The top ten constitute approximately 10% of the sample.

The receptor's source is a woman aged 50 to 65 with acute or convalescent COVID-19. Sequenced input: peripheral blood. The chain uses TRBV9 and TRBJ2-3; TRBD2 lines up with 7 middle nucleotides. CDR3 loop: CASSFSGLWADTQYF. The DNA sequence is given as TGTGCCAGCAGCTTTAGCGGGTTATGGGCAGATACGCAGTATTTT.